The rows below give T cell receptor beta chains drawn from one sample of a study of T-cell reconstitution after alpha-beta-depleted transplantation in children. TCRdb itself ran the PCR reads through MiXCR, one entry per CDR3 protein. The sample lists nearly 350,000 distinct CDR3 sequences, around 16% occurring once. The sequences come from PBMCs, mostly from graft donor cells, collected 360 days after TCRalphabeta/CD19-depleted stem cell transplant. The receptors stem from a male patient between 2 and 10 years old who had a stem cell transplant for acute lymphoblastic leukemia, so the T cells may come from the graft donor. CDR3s include the opening cysteine and the closing phenylalanine or tryptophan. The order of the fields is D gene, V gene, J gene, clone size, CDR3 DNA, CDR3 protein. D genes are given only for firm matches. A row's size may be missing; if present it is once, few, many or a size class.

d_call: TRBD2; v_call: TRBV12-3/TRBV12-4; j_call: TRBJ2-1; clone_size: NA; cdr3_nt: TGTGCCAGCAGTTTGAGCGGGAGTGTTGATGAGCAGTTCTTC; cdr3_aa: CASSLSGSVDEQFF
d_call: TRBD1; v_call: TRBV6-5; j_call: TRBJ1-1; clone_size: few; cdr3_nt: TGTGCCAGCAGTTGGGACAGTACTGAAGCTTTCTTT; cdr3_aa: CASSWDSTEAFF
d_call: NA; v_call: TRBV4-2; j_call: TRBJ2-5; clone_size: NA; cdr3_nt: TGTGCCAGCAGCCAGAATGTGTGGGAGACCCAGTACTTC; cdr3_aa: CASSQNVWETQYF
d_call: NA; v_call: TRBV28; j_call: TRBJ2-5; clone_size: many; cdr3_nt: TGTGCCAGCACCTTTGCAGGGGGAGGGACCCAGTACTTC; cdr3_aa: CASTFAGGGTQYF
d_call: NA; v_call: TRBV3-1; j_call: TRBJ1-2; clone_size: NA; cdr3_nt: TGTGCCAGCAGCCAAGGGCACCTCTATGGCTACACCTTC; cdr3_aa: CASSQGHLYGYTF
d_call: TRBD2; v_call: TRBV5-1; j_call: TRBJ2-7; clone_size: many; cdr3_nt: TGCGCCAGCAGCTTGGCCTTCACTAGCGGGAGACCCGCCTACGAGCAGTACTTC; cdr3_aa: CASSLAFTSGRPAYEQYF
d_call: TRBD2; v_call: TRBV5-1; j_call: TRBJ2-1; clone_size: NA; cdr3_nt: TGCGCCAGCAGCTCACTAGCGGGAGATCTCTACAATGAGCAGTTCTTC; cdr3_aa: CASSSLAGDLYNEQFF
d_call: TRBD2; v_call: TRBV6-5; j_call: TRBJ2-7; clone_size: few; cdr3_nt: TGTGCCAGCAGTTGGGCTAGCGGCACCTACGAGCAGTACTTC; cdr3_aa: CASSWASGTYEQYF
d_call: NA; v_call: TRBV9; j_call: TRBJ2-2; clone_size: NA; cdr3_nt: TGTGCCAGCAGCGTAGACGGGACCACCGGGGAGCTGTTTTTT; cdr3_aa: CASSVDGTTGELFF
d_call: TRBD2; v_call: TRBV6-5; j_call: TRBJ2-5; clone_size: NA; cdr3_nt: TGTGCCAGCAGTTACTCACCGACTAGCGGCACCTTCCAAGAGACCCAGTACTTC; cdr3_aa: CASSYSPTSGTFQETQYF
d_call: NA; v_call: TRBV4-3; j_call: TRBJ2-3; clone_size: NA; cdr3_nt: TGCGCCAGCAGCCCCCGGGGCACCGGAGATACGCAGTATTTT; cdr3_aa: CASSPRGTGDTQYF
d_call: NA; v_call: TRBV9; j_call: TRBJ1-4; clone_size: few; cdr3_nt: TGTGCCAGCAGCGTAGAAGCGTTACACTCCGGGGGGCGAGAAAAACTGTTTTTT; cdr3_aa: CASSVEALHSGGREKLFF
d_call: TRBD2; v_call: TRBV4-2; j_call: TRBJ2-1; clone_size: many; cdr3_nt: TGTGCCAGCAGCCTAGCGGGAGGGCCTCAGTACAATGAGCAGTTCTTC; cdr3_aa: CASSLAGGPQYNEQFF
d_call: NA; v_call: TRBV20-1; j_call: TRBJ1-1; clone_size: few; cdr3_nt: TGCAGTGCTGCTGGGTACACTGAAGCTTTCTTT; cdr3_aa: CSAAGYTEAFF
d_call: TRBD2; v_call: TRBV6-2/TRBV6-3; j_call: TRBJ2-7; clone_size: NA; cdr3_nt: TGTGCCACCCAGTTCCGCTCCGGGACTAGCGGGATTGCCTCCTACGAGCAGTACTTC; cdr3_aa: CATQFRSGTSGIASYEQYF
d_call: TRBD2; v_call: TRBV18; j_call: TRBJ2-5; clone_size: few; cdr3_nt: TGTGCCAGCTCACCACGGCTAGCGGCTCAAGAGACCCAGTACTTC; cdr3_aa: CASSPRLAAQETQYF
d_call: TRBD1; v_call: TRBV24-1; j_call: TRBJ2-1; clone_size: NA; cdr3_nt: TGTGCCACCAGTGATTCGGGGACAGGGGGCAAAGAGCAGTTCTTC; cdr3_aa: CATSDSGTGGKEQFF
d_call: TRBD1; v_call: TRBV27; j_call: TRBJ2-3; clone_size: few; cdr3_nt: TGTGCCAGCCGGGGTGTAGGGACAGGACCTCCAGATACGCAGTATTTT; cdr3_aa: CASRGVGTGPPDTQYF
d_call: NA; v_call: TRBV10-3; j_call: TRBJ2-3; clone_size: many; cdr3_nt: TGTGCCATCAGTGACTCGGCAGATACGCAGTATTTT; cdr3_aa: CAISDSADTQYF
d_call: TRBD2; v_call: TRBV12-3/TRBV12-4; j_call: TRBJ2-1; clone_size: few; cdr3_nt: TGTGCCAGCAGTTTTCGACGGGTATTAGCGGGAGGTCGGGGGCACAATGAGCAGTTCTTC; cdr3_aa: CASSFRRVLAGGRGHNEQFF
d_call: NA; v_call: TRBV29-1; j_call: TRBJ1-2; clone_size: many; cdr3_nt: TGCAGCGTTGAAGAGGGCTACACCTTC; cdr3_aa: CSVEEGYTF
d_call: NA; v_call: TRBV20-1; j_call: TRBJ2-3; clone_size: few; cdr3_nt: TGCAGTGCTAGGGGGGGGGCTGGCACAGATACGCAGTATTTT; cdr3_aa: CSARGGAGTDTQYF
d_call: NA; v_call: TRBV29-1; j_call: TRBJ2-3; clone_size: NA; cdr3_nt: TGCAGCGTTTTTGAATTAGGGGGACGGGATACGCAGTATTTT; cdr3_aa: CSVFELGGRDTQYF
d_call: TRBD2; v_call: TRBV6-5; j_call: TRBJ2-1; clone_size: NA; cdr3_nt: TGTGCCAGCAGTTATCTAGCGGGAGTCGGGGATGAGCAGTTCTTC; cdr3_aa: CASSYLAGVGDEQFF
d_call: NA; v_call: TRBV6-1; j_call: TRBJ1-6; clone_size: few; cdr3_nt: TGTGCCAGCAGGGGAGATTTGCATTCACCCCTCCACTTT; cdr3_aa: CASRGDLHSPLHF
d_call: NA; v_call: TRBV28; j_call: TRBJ2-7; clone_size: few; cdr3_nt: TGTGCCAGCAGTGCCCAATCAGAGGCTGACTCCTACGAGCAGTACTTC; cdr3_aa: CASSAQSEADSYEQYF
d_call: NA; v_call: TRBV11-2; j_call: TRBJ2-7; clone_size: NA; cdr3_nt: TGTGCCAGCAGCTTAGATCATTGGGGGGGGCTAGCGCTAACCTCCGCTCCCTACGAGCAGTACTTC; cdr3_aa: CASSLDHWGGLALTSAPYEQYF
d_call: NA; v_call: TRBV5-6; j_call: TRBJ2-3; clone_size: NA; cdr3_nt: TGTGCCAGCAGCTCCCCTCGGGACCCCCGCACAGATACGCAGTATTTT; cdr3_aa: CASSSPRDPRTDTQYF
d_call: TRBD2; v_call: TRBV20-1; j_call: TRBJ2-7; clone_size: many; cdr3_nt: TGCAGTGCTAGAGGACTAGCGGGAGGAATTGATTCCTACGAGCAGTACTTC; cdr3_aa: CSARGLAGGIDSYEQYF
d_call: NA; v_call: TRBV3-1; j_call: TRBJ1-4; clone_size: NA; cdr3_nt: TGTGCCAGCAGCCAATTACTTAATGAAAAACTGTTTTTT; cdr3_aa: CASSQLLNEKLFF
d_call: NA; v_call: TRBV5-1; j_call: TRBJ2-4; clone_size: NA; cdr3_nt: TGCGCCAGCAGCCCTCGAGAAAACATTCAGTACTTC; cdr3_aa: CASSPRENIQYF
d_call: NA; v_call: TRBV29-1; j_call: TRBJ2-1; clone_size: NA; cdr3_nt: TGCAGCGTTGAAGATCATTGGTCCGGCAATGAGCAGTTCTTC; cdr3_aa: CSVEDHWSGNEQFF
d_call: NA; v_call: TRBV6-4; j_call: TRBJ1-6; clone_size: NA; cdr3_nt: TGTGCCAGCACTGACGGGGACAATAATTCACCCCTCCACTTT; cdr3_aa: CASTDGDNNSPLHF
d_call: NA; v_call: TRBV3-1; j_call: TRBJ2-6; clone_size: few; cdr3_nt: TGTGCCAGCAGCCAAGATCTCCGACGCTCTGGGGCCAACGTCCTGACTTTC; cdr3_aa: CASSQDLRRSGANVLTF
d_call: NA; v_call: TRBV7-9; j_call: TRBJ2-7; clone_size: NA; cdr3_nt: TGTGCCAGCAGCTTAGCCGTGGGGGCGAGTTCCTACGAGCAGTACTTC; cdr3_aa: CASSLAVGASSYEQYF
d_call: NA; v_call: TRBV28; j_call: TRBJ2-3; clone_size: few; cdr3_nt: TGTGCCAGCAGTTTATGGGTTGGCCCTACCGCAGATACGCAGTATTTT; cdr3_aa: CASSLWVGPTADTQYF
d_call: TRBD1; v_call: TRBV2; j_call: TRBJ2-6; clone_size: NA; cdr3_nt: TGTGCCAGCAGCAGGACAGGGGCTGGGGCCAACGTCCTGACTTTC; cdr3_aa: CASSRTGAGANVLTF
d_call: NA; v_call: TRBV29-1; j_call: TRBJ2-3; clone_size: NA; cdr3_nt: TGCAGCGTTGAGGCTAGGGGACCCACAGATACGCAGTATTTT; cdr3_aa: CSVEARGPTDTQYF
d_call: TRBD1; v_call: TRBV27; j_call: TRBJ1-2; clone_size: few; cdr3_nt: TGTGCCAGCAGTCCGCAACAGGGGAAGGCGGAGGGCTACACCTTC; cdr3_aa: CASSPQQGKAEGYTF
d_call: NA; v_call: TRBV27; j_call: TRBJ2-7; clone_size: NA; cdr3_nt: TGTGCCAGCAGCTTCCGAGAGGAGCAGTACTTC; cdr3_aa: CASSFREEQYF
d_call: TRBD2; v_call: TRBV30; j_call: TRBJ2-3; clone_size: NA; cdr3_nt: TGTGCCTGGACCCCGGGACTAGCGGTGACAGATACGCAGTATTTT; cdr3_aa: CAWTPGLAVTDTQYF
d_call: NA; v_call: TRBV30; j_call: TRBJ2-1; clone_size: NA; cdr3_nt: TGTGCCTGGAGGTCCTACGCTGATAAGCAGTTCTTC; cdr3_aa: CAWRSYADKQFF
d_call: NA; v_call: TRBV9; j_call: TRBJ2-1; clone_size: NA; cdr3_nt: TGTGCCAGCAGCTCCTCTACTAGCTACAATGAGCAGTTCTTC; cdr3_aa: CASSSSTSYNEQFF
d_call: NA; v_call: TRBV10-3; j_call: TRBJ2-7; clone_size: NA; cdr3_nt: TGTGCCATCAGTGACAGGGAGTGGGACGAGCAGTACTTC; cdr3_aa: CAISDREWDEQYF
d_call: NA; v_call: TRBV15; j_call: TRBJ1-3; clone_size: few; cdr3_nt: TGTGCCACCAGCAGAGATCAACAGGTCTCTGGAAACACCATATATTTT; cdr3_aa: CATSRDQQVSGNTIYF
d_call: NA; v_call: TRBV15; j_call: TRBJ1-5; clone_size: NA; cdr3_nt: TGTGCCACCAGCAGAGAGGTAATCTATAGCAATCAGCCCCAGCATTTT; cdr3_aa: CATSREVIYSNQPQHF
d_call: TRBD1; v_call: TRBV12-3/TRBV12-4; j_call: TRBJ2-7; clone_size: many; cdr3_nt: TGTGCCAGCAGTTTCGGGACAGGGATCTACGAGCAGTACTTC; cdr3_aa: CASSFGTGIYEQYF
d_call: TRBD1; v_call: TRBV4-3; j_call: TRBJ2-2; clone_size: many; cdr3_nt: TGCGCCAGCAGCCAAGATCCTGCGACAGGGGTCACCGGGGAGCTGTTTTTT; cdr3_aa: CASSQDPATGVTGELFF
d_call: NA; v_call: TRBV12-3/TRBV12-4; j_call: TRBJ2-5; clone_size: many; cdr3_nt: TGTGCCAGCAGGGGCGGGGAGACCCAGTACTTC; cdr3_aa: CASRGGETQYF
d_call: NA; v_call: TRBV7-3; j_call: TRBJ2-2; clone_size: NA; cdr3_nt: TGTGCCAGCAGCGCAATGGCGAACACCGGGGAGCTGTTTTTT; cdr3_aa: CASSAMANTGELFF
d_call: NA; v_call: TRBV4-3; j_call: TRBJ2-3; clone_size: NA; cdr3_nt: TGCGCCAGCAGCCGGAACCTACATGGGACAGATACGCAGTATTTT; cdr3_aa: CASSRNLHGTDTQYF
d_call: NA; v_call: TRBV10-3; j_call: TRBJ2-2; clone_size: NA; cdr3_nt: TGTGCCATCATTACAGGGCCCAGCCCGGACACCGGGGAGCTGTTTTTT; cdr3_aa: CAIITGPSPDTGELFF
d_call: NA; v_call: TRBV10-3; j_call: TRBJ1-2; clone_size: few; cdr3_nt: TGTGCCACGATAACAGGGAACTATGGCTACACCTTC; cdr3_aa: CATITGNYGYTF
d_call: NA; v_call: TRBV20-1; j_call: TRBJ2-5; clone_size: many; cdr3_nt: TGCAGTGCTATCCCGCCAGCCGAACAAGAGACCCAGTACTTC; cdr3_aa: CSAIPPAEQETQYF
d_call: NA; v_call: TRBV6-2/TRBV6-3; j_call: TRBJ2-1; clone_size: few; cdr3_nt: TGTGCCAGCAGTTATTTGAGGGGGACAAGAGCCTACAATGAGCAGTTCTTC; cdr3_aa: CASSYLRGTRAYNEQFF
d_call: NA; v_call: TRBV27; j_call: TRBJ2-3; clone_size: few; cdr3_nt: TGTGCCAGCAGTTTATTAGTTAGGGGGGATACGCAGTATTTT; cdr3_aa: CASSLLVRGDTQYF
d_call: NA; v_call: TRBV4-3; j_call: TRBJ2-4; clone_size: many; cdr3_nt: TGCGCCAGCAGCCAGACAACTACGGTAGCCAAAAACATTCAGTACTTC; cdr3_aa: CASSQTTTVAKNIQYF
d_call: TRBD1; v_call: TRBV7-9; j_call: TRBJ2-4; clone_size: many; cdr3_nt: TGTGCCAGCAGCTTAGATCCCGGGACAGGGGAAAACATTCAGTACTTC; cdr3_aa: CASSLDPGTGENIQYF
d_call: NA; v_call: TRBV12-5; j_call: TRBJ2-5; clone_size: NA; cdr3_nt: TGTGCTAGTGGTTTGGCCCTCCACAGGGATGGCCAAGAGACCCAGTACTTC; cdr3_aa: CASGLALHRDGQETQYF